Given below is one T cell receptor beta chain in context. Its specificity is unknown. The data originate from a study of identical twins. In every case, the donor was a healthy Caucasian. The CDR3 runs to 15 residues. The V and J ends lost 0 bases and 8 bases respectively, with 19 bases between them. The germline CDR1 and CDR2 sequences are DFQATT and SNEGSKA (reference sequence). Points from the study as a whole: Insertions were fewer in abundant cord blood beta clonotypes, whereas memory repertoires showed none of this pattern.

Template switching supplied a universal primer site; unique molecular identifiers were carried on the cDNA. TCRdb ran MiXCR on the 5' RACE reads and lists one entry per CDR3 protein. Of 1.5 million to 2 million distinct CDR3 sequences listed, under 35% are singletons. The V and J genes are TRBV20-1 and TRBJ1-2, with D possibly being TRBD1 (5 bases). Sequenced input: cord blood. The clonotype comes from a newborn girl in good health. The CDR3 bases are TGCAGTGCTAGAGATCCCCTCCGCGGGGGATGGGGCTACACCTTC. The encoded protein is CSARDPLRGGWGYTF.